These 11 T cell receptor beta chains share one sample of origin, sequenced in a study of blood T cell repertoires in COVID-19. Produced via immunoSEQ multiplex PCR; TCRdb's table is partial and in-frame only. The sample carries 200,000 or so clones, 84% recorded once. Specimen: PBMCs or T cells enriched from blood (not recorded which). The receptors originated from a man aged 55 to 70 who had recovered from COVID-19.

The CDR3 reads CASSFSGEADRGEQFF. The CDR3 DNA is TGCGCCAGCAGCTTTTCGGGAGAAGCGGACCGGGGGGAGCAGTTCTTC. The chain joins TRBV5-1 to TRBJ2-1, with D possibly matching TRBD2 (6 bases). Germline V gene lookup returns CDR1 SGHRS and CDR2 YFSETQ. Trimming left V 2 bases short and J 10 bases short, with 22 bases between. This CDR3 is built from 16 residues. Using reference TRBV5-1 and TRBJ2-1 for the parts outside the CDR3, the full variable domain is KAGVTQTPRYLIKTRGQQVTLSCSPISGHRSVSWYQQTPGQGLQFLFEYFSETQRNKGNFPGRFSGRQFSNSRSEMNVSTLELGDSALYLCASSFSGEADRGEQFFGPGTRLTVL.

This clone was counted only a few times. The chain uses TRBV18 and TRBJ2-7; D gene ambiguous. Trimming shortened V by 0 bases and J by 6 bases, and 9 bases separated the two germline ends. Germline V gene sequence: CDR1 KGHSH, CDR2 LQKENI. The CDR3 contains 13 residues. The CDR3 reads CASSPPYGAEQYF. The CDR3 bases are TGTGCCAGCTCACCACCGTACGGAGCCGAGCAGTACTTC.

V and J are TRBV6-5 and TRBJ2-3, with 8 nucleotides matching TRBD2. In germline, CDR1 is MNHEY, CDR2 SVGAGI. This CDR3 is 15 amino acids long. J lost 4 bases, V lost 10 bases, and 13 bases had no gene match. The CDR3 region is CAIPEGGLGADTQYF. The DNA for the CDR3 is TGTGCCATCCCCGAGGGGGGACTAGGAGCAGATACGCAGTATTTT.

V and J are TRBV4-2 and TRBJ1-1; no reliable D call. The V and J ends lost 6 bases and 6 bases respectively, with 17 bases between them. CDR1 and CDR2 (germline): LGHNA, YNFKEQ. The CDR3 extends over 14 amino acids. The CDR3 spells CASSLAGIGSEAFF. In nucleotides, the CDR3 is TGTGCCAGCAGTCTCGCGGGGATTGGGTCTGAAGCTTTCTTT.

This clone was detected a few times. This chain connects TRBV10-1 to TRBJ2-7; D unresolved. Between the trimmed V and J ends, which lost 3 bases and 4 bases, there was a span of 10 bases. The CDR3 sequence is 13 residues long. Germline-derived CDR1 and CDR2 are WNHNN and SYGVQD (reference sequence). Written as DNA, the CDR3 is TGCGCCAGCAGTGACTACAGCTATTACGAGCAGTACTTC. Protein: CASSDYSYYEQYF.

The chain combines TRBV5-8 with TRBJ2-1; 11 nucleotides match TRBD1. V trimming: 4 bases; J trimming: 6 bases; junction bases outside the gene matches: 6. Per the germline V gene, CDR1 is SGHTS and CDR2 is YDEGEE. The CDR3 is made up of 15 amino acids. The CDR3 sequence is CASSPGTGGFNEQFF. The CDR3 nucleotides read TGTGCCAGCAGCCCGGGGACAGGGGGTTTCAATGAGCAGTTCTTC.

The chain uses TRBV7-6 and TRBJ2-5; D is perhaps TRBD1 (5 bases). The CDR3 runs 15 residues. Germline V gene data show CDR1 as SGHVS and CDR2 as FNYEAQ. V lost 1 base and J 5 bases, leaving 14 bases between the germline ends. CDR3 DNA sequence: TGTGCCAGCAGCTTAGGCAGGGCGTCGAGGGAGACCCAGTACTTC. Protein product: CASSLGRASRETQYF.

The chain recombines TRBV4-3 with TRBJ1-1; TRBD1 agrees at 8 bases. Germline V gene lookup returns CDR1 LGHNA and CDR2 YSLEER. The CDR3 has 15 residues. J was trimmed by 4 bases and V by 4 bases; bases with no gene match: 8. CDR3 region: CASSPHTGGATEAFF. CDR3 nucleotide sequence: TGCGCCAGCAGCCCCCATACAGGGGGAGCCACTGAAGCTTTCTTT.

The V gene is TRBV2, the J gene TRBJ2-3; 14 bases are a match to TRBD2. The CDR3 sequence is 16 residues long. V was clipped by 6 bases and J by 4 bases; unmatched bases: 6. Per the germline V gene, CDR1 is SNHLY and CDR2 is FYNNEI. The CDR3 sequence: CASRETSGGAPDTQYF. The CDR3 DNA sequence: TGTGCCAGCAGAGAGACTAGCGGGGGGGCACCAGATACGCAGTATTTT. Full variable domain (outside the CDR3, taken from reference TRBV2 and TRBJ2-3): EPEVTQTPSHQVTQMGQEVILRCVPISNHLYFYWYRQILGQKVEFLVSFYNNEISEKSEIFDDQFSVERPDGSNFTLKIRSTKLEDSAMYFCASRETSGGAPDTQYFGPGTRLTVL.

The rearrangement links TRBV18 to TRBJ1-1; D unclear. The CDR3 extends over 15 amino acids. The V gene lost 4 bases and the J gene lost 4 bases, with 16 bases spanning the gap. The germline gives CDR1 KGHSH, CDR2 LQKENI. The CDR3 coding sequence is TGTGCCAGCTCACTCCGGACGGGAGAGGTCACTGAAGCTTTCTTT. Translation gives CASSLRTGEVTEAFF.

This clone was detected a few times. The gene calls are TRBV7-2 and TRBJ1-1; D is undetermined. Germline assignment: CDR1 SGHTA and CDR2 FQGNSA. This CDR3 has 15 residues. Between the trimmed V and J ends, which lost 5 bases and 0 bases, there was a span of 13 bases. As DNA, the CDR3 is TGTGCCAGCAGCGTAAATGGGAGAATGAACACTGAAGCTTTCTTT. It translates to CASSVNGRMNTEAFF.